Listed here are 10 T cell receptor beta chains from one sample, sequenced in a study of beta chain features in type 1 diabetes. Sequencing targeted expressed TCRB transcripts, as all isolated RNA had been reverse transcribed. The table came from immunoSEQ multiplex PCR; TCRdb's copy has only in-frame clones and leaves some out. This table holds about 320,000 clones, around 15% found once. Sequencing input: central memory CD4+ T cells from blood. Receptors originate from a man younger than 45 in good health.

A few counts support this clone. The V call is TRBV5-6, the J call TRBJ2-1; TRBD2 matches 11 bases. The CDR3 has 17 residues. V trimming: 3 bases; J trimming: 4 bases; junction bases outside the gene matches: 9. CDR1 and CDR2 from the germline V gene are SGHDT and YYEEEE. The DNA for the CDR3 is TGTGCCAGCAGCTCGGAAACCGGGACTAGCGGATACAATGAGCAGTTCTTC. Translated: CASSSETGTSGYNEQFF.

The chain combines TRBV5-1 with TRBJ1-3; 8 nucleotides agree with TRBD1. Trimming at V came to 4 bases and at J to 3 bases, leaving 3 bases not matched to a gene. This CDR3 spans 14 amino acids. Germline V gives CDR1 SGHRS, CDR2 YFSETQ. CDR3 sequence: CASSLGQVGNTIYF. As DNA, the CDR3 is TGCGCCAGCAGCCTGGGACAGGTTGGAAACACCATATATTTT.

This clone came up many times. The CDR3 loop reads CASRLGTGELFF. CDR3 nucleotide sequence: TGTGCCAGCAGACTGGGAACCGGGGAGCTGTTTTTT. The chain has TRBV7-9 and TRBJ2-2; no firm D call. Trimming stripped 6 bases from V and 5 bases from J, with 7 bases between. The germline V gene has CDR1 SEHNR and CDR2 FQNEAQ (reference sequence). This CDR3 comprises 12 residues.

V and J are TRBV7-2 and TRBJ2-5; D gene ambiguous. The CDR3 has 12 amino acids. V gave up 2 bases and J gave up 5 bases, with 6 bases separating them. In germline, CDR1 is SGHTA, CDR2 FQGNSA. For the CDR3, the DNA is TGTGCCAGCAGCTTACCCTTGGAGACCCAGTACTTC. Amino acid sequence: CASSLPLETQYF.

The chain joins TRBV4-3 to TRBJ2-3; D may be TRBD2 (6 bases). V was pared by 3 bases and J by 3 bases, with 10 bases between. CDR3 length: 14 amino acids. CDR1 is LGHNA, CDR2 YSLEER, per germline. Here the CDR3 reads CASSQEAGTDTQYF. The CDR3 coding sequence is TGCGCCAGCAGCCAGGAGGCGGGAACAGATACGCAGTATTTT.

This clone showed up just a few times. The chain links TRBV7-2 to TRBJ2-3; tentative D call: TRBD2 (6 bases). There are 14 residues in the CDR3. V was pared by 10 bases and J by 1 base, with 15 bases between. The V gene's germline CDR1 is SGHTA and CDR2 FQGNSA. In DNA form, the CDR3 reads TGTGCCAAGTGCGGGGATCGGGGCACAGATACGCAGTATTTT. Translation gives CAKCGDRGTDTQYF.

The chain employs TRBV7-2 and TRBJ2-3; TRBD2 is a possible D gene (5 bases). V lost 0 bases, J lost 1 base, and 8 bases lay in between. Germline V lookup: CDR1 SGHTA, CDR2 FQGNSA. CDR3 length: 15 residues. This CDR3 reads CASSLALAGTDTQYF. Here the CDR3 DNA reads TGTGCCAGCAGCTTAGCGCTAGCAGGCACAGATACGCAGTATTTT.

This rearrangement joins TRBV11-2 to TRBJ2-7, with TRBD1 identical over 8 bases. CDR3 size: 16 residues. With V trimmed by 4 bases and J by 1 base, 9 bases remained unmatched. CDR1 is SGHAT, CDR2 FQNNGV, per germline. CDR3 coding DNA: TGTGCCAGCAGCTCGTCATTGGGACAGGTTTCCTACGAGCAGTACTTC. Translating gives CASSSSLGQVSYEQYF.

This clone was detected only a few times. The chain couples TRBV14 to TRBJ2-7; perhaps TRBD1 as D (5 bases). Trimming shortened V by 5 bases and J by 2 bases, and 16 bases separated the two germline ends. Germline values: CDR1 SGHDN, CDR2 FVKESK. The CDR3 loop spans 15 amino acids. CDR3 in amino acids: CASSAKQAYTYEQYF. Here the CDR3 DNA reads TGTGCCAGCAGCGCGAAACAGGCTTATACCTACGAGCAGTACTTC.

The chain uses TRBV7-7 and TRBJ2-3; TRBD2 agrees at 7 bases. This CDR3 spans 13 amino acids. The V gene end was trimmed by 1 base and the J gene end by 13 bases; junction bases not matched to a gene: 8. CDR1 and CDR2 (germline): SSHAT, FNYEAQ (reference sequence). CDR3 sequence (DNA): TGTGCCAGCAGCTTAGTGGTGGGAGGGATCGAGTATTTT. It encodes CASSLVVGGIEYF.